This entry features one T cell receptor (beta chain) sequence. The antigen it recognizes is unknown. No quality values exist for individual bases; no much larger clone is one base distant. Library method: the immunoSEQ multiplex PCR assay. Roughly 100,000 TCR templates per sample were assayed by the deep sequencing platform. Genomic DNA extracted from sorted T cells was used for TCRbeta CDR3 sequencing. For the original study's pipeline: The R programming language was used for clonal analysis of TCRbeta CDR3 data. Alloreactive CD4+ and CD8+ clones were identified by comparing unstimulated samples to CFSE-low samples taken after the reaction. By matching sequences to the repertoires of sorted unstimulated Treg and non-Treg cells, each alloreactive CD4+ clone was assigned a regulatory or non-regulatory origin. TCRdb took over this immuneACCESS table, retaining in-frame rearrangements with V and J assigned. Such tables are incomplete; in checked studies, under half of the missing clones stem from an unresolved V gene, and the remainder is unexplained. The DNA gave D and trimming, while V, J and clone size come from that table. This sample is represented by over 100,000 clones; approximately 90% of them were singletons. Of the sample, around 0.75% is held by the ten largest clones.

The record originates from a study of siplizumab effects on memory and regulatory T cells (dated by TCRdb to the late 2010s). Describing the broader study: The effect of the anti-CD2 antibody siplizumab on alloreactive T-cell subsets was examined in allogeneic mixed lymphocyte reactions constructed from human PBMCs.

Overall study outcomes, separate from this receptor: In reactions with siplizumab, an average of around 70% of mappable alloreactive CD4+ clones were Treg-derived, compared with approximately 29% in control reactions. Siplizumab significantly lowered the cumulative frequency of alloreactive sequences that could be traced to unstimulated CD4+ memory T cells. Roughly 80-97% of proliferating CD4+ or CD8+ clones could not be assigned a naive or memory phenotype. Because sequences below about 10^-5 frequency were poorly captured, only a minor fraction of alloreactive clones could be mapped to unstimulated subsets. Whether proliferating Tregs from siplizumab cultures actually had suppressive function was not functionally confirmed. Unstimulated naive T cells appeared more diverse than memory T cells, and naive cells seemed to contribute substantially to the alloresponse.

Here V drops 7 bases and J drops 15 bases, and the junction holds 11 bases not matched to any gene. The CDR3 covers 14 residues, taking in both the cysteine and the phenylalanine. Only the CDR3 DNA stays, 42 bases, in frame from base 1. CDR1 and CDR2 were assigned from the germline V gene as SGHTA and FQGNSA. TCRbeta CDR3 sequencing was performed on sorted unstimulated T cells and on proliferating T cells recovered from mixed lymphocyte reactions. Fresh whole blood from fewer than twelve HLA-typed healthy donors was used to isolate PBMCs. Unstimulated CD4+ regulatory T cells were FACS-sorted to map the origin of alloreactive clones.

The chain was built from TRBV7-2 and TRBJ2-1; 14 middle bases align to TRBD2. The sample consisted of Tregs sorted from blood. This clonotype was sampled from a human donor in good health. This receptor carries the CDR3 CASIPRLAGGHWFF. The nucleotide sequence reads TGTGCCAGCATCCCTCGACTAGCGGGGGGGCATTGGTTCTTC. With the portions outside the CDR3 filled from the reference TRBV7-2 and TRBJ2-1 genes, the complete variable region becomes GAGVSQSPSNKVTEKGKDVELRCDPISGHTALYWYRQSLGQGLEFLIYFQGNSAPDKSGLPSDRFSAERTGGSVSTLTIQRTQQEDSAVYLCASIPRLAGGHWFFGPGTRLTVL.